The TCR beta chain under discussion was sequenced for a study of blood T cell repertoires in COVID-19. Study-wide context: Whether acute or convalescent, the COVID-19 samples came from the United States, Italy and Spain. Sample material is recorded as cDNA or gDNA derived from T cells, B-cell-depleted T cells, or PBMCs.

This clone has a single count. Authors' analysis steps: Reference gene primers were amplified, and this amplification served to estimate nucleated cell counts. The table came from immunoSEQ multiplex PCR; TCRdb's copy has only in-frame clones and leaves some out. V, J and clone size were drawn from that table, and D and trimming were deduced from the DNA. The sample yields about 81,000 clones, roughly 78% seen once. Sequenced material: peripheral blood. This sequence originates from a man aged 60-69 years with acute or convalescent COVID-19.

CDR3 in amino acids: CASETGEGKKLFF. CDR3 sequence (DNA): TGTGCCAGCGAGACAGGGGAGGGTAAAAAACTGTTTTTT. V is TRBV6-5 and J is TRBJ1-4; 8 bases align to TRBD1. Unmatched junction bases numbered 8, after V lost 8 bases and J lost 9 bases. Germline V gene data show CDR1 as MNHEY and CDR2 as SVGAGI. This CDR3 is built from 13 residues.